Listed here are 12 T cell receptor beta chains from one sample, sequenced in a study of graft-versus-host responses after intestinal transplantation. The table came from immunoSEQ multiplex PCR; TCRdb's copy has only in-frame clones and leaves some out. The sample consists of roughly 25,000 clones, around two fifths of them appearing once. The sequencing used alloreactive CD4+ T cells from a mixed lymphocyte reaction culture, collected before intestinal transplant. Subset here: CFSE-low proliferating T cells sorted from approximately six-day pre-transplant mixed lymphocyte reaction (GvH or HvG direction). The receptors here all came from a human patient who received an intestinal transplant.

The table lists this clone with a few counts. CDR3 region: CASSQVSSYEQYF. CDR3 nucleotide sequence: TGCGCCAGCAGCCAAGTCTCTAGCTACGAGCAGTACTTC. The chain employs TRBV4-1 and TRBJ2-7; no reliable D call. Per germline, CDR1 MGHRA and CDR2 YSYEKL. Trimming shortened V by 1 base and J by 3 bases, and 7 bases separated the two germline ends. This CDR3 region has 13 residues.

The chain is built from TRBV7-2 and TRBJ2-5, with D possibly TRBD1 on 5 matching bases. The CDR3 has 17 residues. Germline CDR1 is SGHTA and CDR2 is FQGNSA. V was shortened by 1 base and J by 7 bases, with 22 bases between the two germline ends. The CDR3 DNA follows: TGTGCCAGCAGCTTAGTTTATACAACGAACATAGGGGCGACCCAGTACTTC. It is translated as CASSLVYTTNIGATQYF.

This sequence joins TRBV6-1 and TRBJ2-3; 14 bases map to TRBD2. V was pared by 6 bases and J by 4 bases, with 0 bases of the junction left unmatched. The germline gives CDR1 MNHNS, CDR2 SASEGT. The CDR3 has 14 amino acids. The DNA of the CDR3 is TGTGCCAGCAGGACTAGCGGGAGGGCAGATACGCAGTATTTT. It specifies CASRTSGRADTQYF.

There are a few counts of this clone. The chain couples TRBV2 to TRBJ2-3; 8 bases fit TRBD2. V was clipped by 5 bases and J by 8 bases; unmatched bases: 6. This CDR3 contains 13 residues. In germline, CDR1 is SNHLY, CDR2 FYNNEI. The CDR3 DNA follows: TGTGCCAGCAGTTCCGGGACTAGAGTTACGCAGTATTTT. As protein: CASSSGTRVTQYF.

The chain employs TRBV29-1 and TRBJ2-5; 9 nucleotides agree with TRBD2. Trimming at V came to 5 bases and at J to 7 bases, leaving 14 bases not matched to a gene. Germline V gene data show CDR1 as SQVTM and CDR2 as ANQGSEA. There are 15 residues in the CDR3. The CDR3 loop is CSVSLASGIFGTQYF. CDR3 nucleotide sequence: TGCAGCGTTTCGTTGGCTAGCGGGATATTCGGGACCCAGTACTTC.

This clone was picked up a small number of times. This chain uses TRBV5-6 with TRBJ2-1; TRBD2 matches at 10 bases. Losses at the gene ends were 1 base for V and 5 bases for J; bases not matched to a gene: 6. Germline CDR1 SGHDT, CDR2 YYEEEE. The CDR3 extends over 16 amino acids. As DNA, the CDR3 is TGTGCCAGCAGCTTGAAATATACTAGCGGGAACAATGAGCAGTTCTTC. Its translation: CASSLKYTSGNNEQFF.

The chain links TRBV30 to TRBJ1-1; D is possibly TRBD1 (6 bases). Looked up from germline, CDR1 is GTSNPN and CDR2 is SVGIG (reference sequence). V was shortened by 3 bases and J by 5 bases, with 13 bases between the two germline ends. There are 13 residues in the CDR3. Here the CDR3 DNA reads TGTGCCTGGAGCACGGGGGGCTGGACTGAAGCTTTCTTT. This sequence encodes CAWSTGGWTEAFF.

The chain uses TRBV5-6 and TRBJ2-5; 7 bases map to TRBD1. V dropped 5 bases and J dropped 3; count of bases not matched to a gene: 7. This CDR3 spans 14 amino acids. The germline V gene encodes CDR1 SGHDT and CDR2 YYEEEE. For the CDR3, the DNA is TGTGCCAGCAGTTGGGACAGAACAGAAGAGACCCAGTACTTC. Protein sequence: CASSWDRTEETQYF.

The chain joins TRBV6-5 to TRBJ1-4, with D possibly matching TRBD1 (5 bases). Deletions cut 5 bases from V and 0 bases from J, with 10 bases between. The CDR3 has 15 amino acids. Per germline, CDR1 MNHEY and CDR2 SVGAGI. CDR3 in amino acids: CASSRGQTTNEKLFF. The CDR3 DNA is TGTGCCAGCAGTCGAGGACAAACAACTAATGAAAAACTGTTTTTT.

The J gene is TRBJ1-1, the V gene TRBV7-3; 7 bases fit TRBD1. V shed 5 bases, J shed 2 bases, and the junction held 5 bases outside the gene matches. The CDR3 is made up of 14 amino acids. Germline loops: CDR1 SGHTA, CDR2 FQGTGA. For the CDR3, the DNA is TGTGCCAGCAGCCTCGGGACAGCCAACACTGAAGCTTTCTTT. Protein sequence: CASSLGTANTEAFF. Filled out from reference TRBV7-3 and TRBJ1-1, the complete variable domain reads GAGVSQTPSNKVTEKGKYVELRCDPISGHTALYWYRQSLGQGPEFLIYFQGTGAADDSGLPNDRFFAVRPEGSVSTLKIQRTERGDSAVYLCASSLGTANTEAFFGQGTRLTVV.

This clone was detected only a few times. The rearrangement links TRBV21-1 to TRBJ1-5; the D segment call TRBD1 is taken from the table without a DNA check. TRBV21-1 is an annotated pseudogene. There are 17 residues in the CDR3. CDR3 DNA: TGTGCCAGCAGCAAAACCGGGACAGGGGGCCGTAATCAGCCCCAGCATTTT. Its translation: CASSKTGTGGRNQPQHF.

This chain connects TRBV11-2 to TRBJ2-7, with 13 bases lining up with TRBD2. The CDR3 has 16 residues. Germline V lookup: CDR1 SGHAT, CDR2 FQNNGV. With V trimmed by 2 bases and J by 3 bases, 4 bases remained unmatched. CDR3 protein: CASSLRTSGGFYEQYF. The CDR3 DNA reads TGTGCCAGCAGCTTAAGGACTAGCGGGGGTTTCTACGAGCAGTACTTC.